Shown below are 6 T cell receptor beta chains from a single sample sequenced in a study of blood T cell repertoires in COVID-19. TCRdb's table, derived via immunoSEQ multiplex PCR, lists solely in-frame clones and lacks some. The data show approximately 120,000 clones, 80% seen once. Sample: peripheral blood. These TCRs come from a human donor in a cohort sampled during active COVID-19.

This clone was observed once. V usage is TRBV27 and J usage is TRBJ2-7, with D possibly being TRBD2 (6 bases). Germline V gene lookup returns CDR1 MNHEY and CDR2 SMNVEV (reference sequence). The CDR3 totals 13 residues. The V and J ends lost 3 bases and 9 bases respectively, with 15 bases between them. CDR3 protein: CASSFRASEGQYF. The CDR3 DNA reads as TGTGCCAGCAGTTTCAGGGCATCGGAGGGGCAGTACTTC.

For this clone: Other nucleotide sequences from this sample produce the same CDR3. This chain connects TRBV7-8 to TRBJ1-2; D perhaps matches TRBD1 (6 bases). Trimming pared 3 bases from V and 6 bases from J, leaving 11 bases between. This CDR3 comprises 13 residues. Germline V gene sequence: CDR1 SGHVS, CDR2 FQNEAQ. This CDR3 is CASSFRGANGYTF. The CDR3 bases are TGTGCCAGCAGCTTTCGGGGGGCAAATGGCTACACCTTC. Full variable domain (rest looked up from reference TRBV7-8 and TRBJ1-2): GAGVSQSPRYKVAKRGQDVALRCDPISGHVSLFWYQQALGQGPEFLTYFQNEAQLDKSGLPSDRFFAERPEGSVSTLKIQRTQQEDSAVYLCASSFRGANGYTFGSGTRLTVV.

This chain joins TRBV27 and TRBJ2-3; maybe TRBD2 (5 bases). The germline V gene encodes CDR1 MNHEY and CDR2 SMNVEV (reference sequence). The germline V and J ends were trimmed by 3 bases and 1 base, with 17 bases remaining between them. The CDR3 is made up of 17 amino acids. The CDR3 DNA is TGTGCCAGCAGTTTGCGGCGGCTAGGACTCGGCACAGATACGCAGTATTTT. This gives the protein CASSLRRLGLGTDTQYF.

V and J are TRBV28 and TRBJ1-2; D possibly corresponds to TRBD1 (6 bases). Germline V gene data show CDR1 as MDHEN and CDR2 as SYDVKM. The CDR3 runs to 12 residues. V lost 8 bases and J 5 bases, leaving 12 bases between the germline ends. CDR3 DNA sequence: TGTGCCAGCCGTCACAGGGATTATGGCTACACCTTC. Residues: CASRHRDYGYTF.

This clone occurred once. The chain has TRBV2 and TRBJ2-3, with TRBD1 matching over 10 bases. Trimming took 7 bases from V and 3 from J; bases not matched to a gene: 4. CDR1 and CDR2 from the germline V gene are SNHLY and FYNNEI. This CDR3 spans 14 amino acids. CDR3 bases: TGTGCCAGCAAGGACAGGGGGTTAACAGATACGCAGTATTTT. Its protein is CASKDRGLTDTQYF. Using reference TRBV2 and TRBJ2-3 for the parts outside the CDR3, the full variable domain is EPEVTQTPSHQVTQMGQEVILRCVPISNHLYFYWYRQILGQKVEFLVSFYNNEISEKSEIFDDQFSVERPDGSNFTLKIRSTKLEDSAMYFCASKDRGLTDTQYFGPGTRLTVL.

The chain carries TRBV3-1 (or the pseudogene TRBV3-2) and TRBJ2-7, with a possible D match to TRBD1 (6 bases). The CDR3 contains 14 residues. From germline, CDR1 is LGHDT and CDR2 YNNKEL (reference sequence). Trimming left V 1 base short and J 13 bases short, with 20 bases between. In DNA, the CDR3 is TGTGCCAGCAGCCAAGGGACAGAGCTACGACGTAAATACTTC. Protein product: CASSQGTELRRKYF.